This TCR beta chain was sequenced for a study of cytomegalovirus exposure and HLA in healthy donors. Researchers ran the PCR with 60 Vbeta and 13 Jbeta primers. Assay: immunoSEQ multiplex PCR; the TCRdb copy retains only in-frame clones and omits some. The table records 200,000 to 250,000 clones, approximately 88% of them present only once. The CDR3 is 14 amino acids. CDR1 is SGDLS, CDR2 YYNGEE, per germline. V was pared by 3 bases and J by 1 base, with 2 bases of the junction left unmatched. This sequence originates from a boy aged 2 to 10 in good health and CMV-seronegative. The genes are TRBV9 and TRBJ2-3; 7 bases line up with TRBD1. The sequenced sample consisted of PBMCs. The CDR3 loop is CASSGGQGTDTQYF. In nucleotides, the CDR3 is TGTGCCAGCAGCGGAGGACAGGGCACAGATACGCAGTATTTT.